The rows below give T cell receptor beta chains drawn from one sample of a study of blood T cell repertoires in COVID-19. Some clones are missing from TCRdb's copy, which holds only in-frame ones; the method was immunoSEQ multiplex PCR. Here the sample spans 150,000 to 200,000 clones, 70% to 90% being singletons. The sequencing input was peripheral blood. The receptors stem from a man aged 60 to 75 with active or convalescent COVID-19. Both conserved end residues are part of each CDR3. The D gene is left open where the match is weak. Clone size is stated in some rows and not others, as once, few, many or a class when expanded.

J gene | D gene | V gene | clone size | CDR3 protein | CDR3 DNA
TRBJ2-6 | NA | TRBV7-3 | NA | CASSLGGSGANVLTF | TGTGCCAGCAGCTTAGGCGGATCTGGGGCCAACGTCCTGACTTTC
TRBJ2-7 | TRBD1 | TRBV5-1 | NA | CASSLQDRGYEQYF | TGCGCCAGCAGCTTGCAGGACAGGGGCTACGAGCAGTACTTC
TRBJ1-5 | TRBD1 | TRBV5-1 | few | CASSPGGQASNQPQHF | TGCGCCAGCAGCCCGGGGGGACAGGCTAGCAATCAGCCCCAGCATTTT
TRBJ1-1 | NA | TRBV19 | NA | CASSARGGTEAFF | TGTGCCAGTAGTGCGAGGGGGGGAACTGAAGCTTTCTTT
TRBJ1-1 | NA | TRBV6-1 | NA | CASSDRGWNTEAFF | TGTGCCAGCAGTGACAGAGGCTGGAACACTGAAGCTTTCTTT
TRBJ2-2 | NA | TRBV18 | NA | CASSPGRKGTGELFF | TGTGCCAGCTCACCCGGGAGAAAGGGAACCGGGGAGCTGTTTTTT
TRBJ1-4 | NA | TRBV19 | NA | CASSILADNEKLFF | NA
TRBJ1-2 | NA | TRBV9 | NA | CASSVEVSSEGYTF | TGTGCCAGCAGCGTAGAAGTCTCATCGGAGGGCTACACCTTC
TRBJ2-7 | NA | TRBV6-2/TRBV6-3 | NA | CASSTRQPREQYF | TGTGCCAGCAGTACCAGACAGCCCCGGGAGCAGTACTTC
TRBJ2-7 | NA | TRBV29-1 | NA | CSVEGGDPYEQYF | TGCAGCGTTGAGGGCGGGGATCCCTACGAGCAGTACTTC
TRBJ2-1 | TRBD2 | TRBV2 | few | CASNHFGGGDYNEQFF | TGTGCCAGCAATCATTTCGGCGGGGGGGATTACAATGAGCAGTTCTTC
TRBJ1-5 | NA | TRBV4-2 | NA | CASSQDGGDQPQHF | TGTGCCAGCAGCCAAGATGGCGGGGATCAGCCCCAGCATTTT
TRBJ1-4 | NA | TRBV5-1 | NA | CASSSQGTNEKLFF | TGCGCCAGCAGCTCCCAGGGGACAAATGAAAAACTGTTTTTT
TRBJ1-2 | TRBD1 | TRBV4-1 | once | CASSLYVGTGYGYTF | TGCGCCAGCAGCCTCTACGTTGGGACAGGCTATGGCTACACCTTC
TRBJ2-5 | NA | TRBV5-1 | NA | CASSLGQAQETQYF | TGCGCCAGCAGCTTGGGACAGGCCCAAGAGACCCAGTACTTC
TRBJ2-2 | NA | TRBV29-1 | NA | CSAGGAGELFF | TGCAGCGCAGGGGGGGCCGGGGAGCTGTTTTTT
TRBJ2-3 | TRBD2 | TRBV15 | NA | CATSKDTLAGSTDTQYF | TGTGCCACCAGCAAGGATACTCTAGCGGGGAGCACAGATACGCAGTATTTT
TRBJ1-6 | TRBD1 | TRBV6-1 | NA | CASSGHRGPYNSPLHF | TGTGCCAGCAGTGGGCACAGGGGGCCCTATAATTCACCCCTCCACTTT
TRBJ2-5 | NA | TRBV2 | NA | CASRGGSGPKTQYF | TGTGCCAGCAGAGGTGGTAGCGGCCCAAAGACCCAGTACTTC
TRBJ1-2 | TRBD1 | TRBV2 | once | CASRKTGGAYGYTF | TGTGCCAGCAGAAAGACAGGGGGAGCCTATGGCTACACCTTC
TRBJ1-1 | NA | TRBV21-1 | NA | CASNRDRGGNTEAFF | TGTGCCAGCAACCGGGACAGGGGTGGGAACACTGAAGCTTTCTTT
TRBJ2-5 | NA | TRBV2 | NA | CASSDRQGGNTQYF | TGTGCCAGCAGTGATCGCCAGGGGGGTAATACCCAGTACTTC
TRBJ2-1 | TRBD1 | TRBV18 | NA | CASSPGTGGYNEQFF | TGTGCCAGCTCACCAGGGACAGGGGGCTACAATGAGCAGTTCTTC
TRBJ1-2 | NA | TRBV11-2 | NA | CASSPDRYYGYTF | TGTGCCAGCAGCCCCGACAGATACTATGGCTACACCTTC
TRBJ2-7 | TRBD2 | TRBV3-1/TRBV3-2 | NA | CASSQENPTSGGAYEQYF | TGTGCCAGCAGCCAAGAAAACCCCACTAGCGGGGGGGCCTACGAGCAGTACTTC
TRBJ2-5 | TRBD2 | TRBV3-1/TRBV3-2 | NA | CASSQGRGGIFPETQYF | TGTGCCAGCAGCCAAGGGCGGGGGGGTATTTTCCCAGAGACCCAGTACTTC
TRBJ2-7 | NA | TRBV5-1 | NA | CASSLNSGTYEQYF | TGCGCCAGCAGCTTGAATTCAGGGACCTACGAGCAGTACTTC
TRBJ2-3 | TRBD2 | TRBV7-2 | NA | CASSPRERGAAGTDTQYF | TGTGCCAGCAGCCCCCGGGAGCGGGGGGCCGCTGGCACAGATACGCAGTATTTT
TRBJ2-3 | NA | TRBV6-6 | NA | CASSYITDTQYF | TGTGCCAGCAGTTACATAACAGATACGCAGTATTTT
TRBJ1-2 | TRBD1 | TRBV5-4 | NA | CASSLARQGDGYTF | TGTGCCAGCAGCTTGGCGCGACAGGGGGATGGCTACACCTTC
TRBJ2-7 | NA | TRBV7-2 | NA | CASSLISLGGAGYEQYF | TGTGCCAGCAGCTTAATTTCCCTAGGTGGAGCGGGCTACGAGCAGTACTTC
TRBJ2-3 | TRBD2 | TRBV30 | NA | CAWRYLGLAGEDTQYF | TGTGCCTGGAGGTACCTCGGACTAGCGGGGGAAGATACGCAGTATTTT
TRBJ1-1 | TRBD1 | TRBV18 | NA | CASSPWTGVEAFF | TGTGCCAGCTCACCTTGGACAGGGGTTGAAGCTTTCTTT
TRBJ2-7 | TRBD1 | TRBV11-2 | NA | CASSLGGPYEQYF | TGTGCCAGCAGCCTAGGGGGCCCCTACGAGCAGTACTTC
TRBJ1-5 | NA | TRBV6-1 | NA | CASSEDYRRGNQPQHF | TGTGCCAGCAGTGAAGATTACCGACGGGGCAATCAGCCCCAGCATTTT
TRBJ2-5 | TRBD2 | TRBV7-6 | NA | CASSLGGLAGAETQYF | TGTGCCAGCAGCCTGGGGGGACTAGCGGGGGCAGAGACCCAGTACTTC
TRBJ1-1 | NA | TRBV6-1 | NA | CASSEERELEVAFF | TGTGCCAGCAGTGAAGAACGGGAGTTAGAAGTTGCTTTCTTT
TRBJ1-2 | TRBD1 | TRBV10-3 | NA | CAISEAPRTGASYGYTF | TGTGCCATCAGTGAAGCACCCAGGACAGGCGCTAGCTATGGCTACACCTTC
TRBJ2-1 | NA | TRBV5-1 | NA | CASDQGSVGYNEQFF | TGCGCCAGTGACCAGGGCTCTGTGGGTTACAATGAGCAGTTCTTC
TRBJ1-1 | TRBD1 | TRBV5-1 | NA | CASSAAAGGYNGANTEAFF | TGCGCCAGCAGCGCGGCGGCAGGGGGCTACAACGGAGCAAACACTGAAGCTTTCTTT
TRBJ1-4 | NA | TRBV29-1 | NA | CSAQEGINEKLFF | TGCAGCGCCCAGGAGGGGATCAATGAAAAACTGTTTTTT
TRBJ1-1 | TRBD1 | TRBV6-5 | NA | CASSWTGYTEAFF | TGTGCCAGCAGCTGGACAGGGTACACTGAAGCTTTCTTT
TRBJ1-2 | TRBD1 | TRBV5-1 | NA | CASSLATGVRSGYTF | TGCGCCAGCAGCTTGGCGACAGGGGTACGGAGTGGCTACACCTTC
TRBJ2-3 | TRBD1 | TRBV29-1 | NA | CSVRTGADTQYF | TGCAGCGTACGGACAGGGGCAGATACGCAGTATTTT
TRBJ2-6 | NA | TRBV18 | NA | CASSPSGANVLTF | TGTGCCAGCTCTCCTTCTGGGGCCAACGTCCTGACTTTC
TRBJ2-5 | TRBD2 | TRBV6-5 | NA | CASSLAGAETQYF | TGTGCCAGCAGTTTAGCGGGGGCAGAGACCCAGTACTTC
TRBJ1-3 | NA | TRBV19 | NA | CASRSAGGNTIYF | TGTGCCAGTAGATCGGCGGGAGGAAACACCATATATTTT
TRBJ1-3 | TRBD1 | TRBV20-1 | NA | CSASWTGVDSGNTIYF | TGCAGTGCTAGTTGGACAGGGGTTGATTCCGGAAACACCATATATTTT
TRBJ2-1 | TRBD1 | TRBV19 | NA | CASSTGQGRGGRHEQFF | TGTGCCAGTAGTACGGGACAGGGGCGGGGTGGCCGCCATGAGCAGTTCTTC
TRBJ2-5 | TRBD1 | TRBV5-1 | NA | CASSPTGTGEETQYF | TGCGCCAGCAGCCCAACTGGGACAGGGGAAGAGACCCAGTACTTC
TRBJ1-5 | NA | TRBV19 | NA | CASGSSLLQPQHF | TGTGCTAGCGGGTCCAGCTTGCTTCAGCCCCAGCATTTT
TRBJ2-7 | TRBD1 | TRBV7-9 | NA | CASSTQGAVDEQYF | TGTGCCAGCAGCACCCAGGGGGCAGTGGACGAGCAGTACTTC
TRBJ2-7 | NA | TRBV27 | NA | CASTDDFPPYEQYF | TGTGCCAGCACCGACGACTTCCCCCCTTACGAGCAGTACTTC
TRBJ1-1 | TRBD1 | TRBV5-1 | NA | CASSLGDRVTEAFF | TGCGCCAGCAGCTTGGGGGACAGGGTCACTGAAGCTTTCTTT